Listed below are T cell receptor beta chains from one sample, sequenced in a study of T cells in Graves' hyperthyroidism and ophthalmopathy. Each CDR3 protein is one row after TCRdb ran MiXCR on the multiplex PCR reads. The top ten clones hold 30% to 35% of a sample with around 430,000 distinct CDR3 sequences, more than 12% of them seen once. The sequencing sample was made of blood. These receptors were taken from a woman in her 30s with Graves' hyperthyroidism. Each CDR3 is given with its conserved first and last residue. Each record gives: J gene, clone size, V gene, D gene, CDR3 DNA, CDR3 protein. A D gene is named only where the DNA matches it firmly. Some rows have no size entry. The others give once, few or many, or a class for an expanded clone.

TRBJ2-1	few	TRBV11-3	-	TGTGCCAGCAGCTTAGGTGGGGCGGGACACGATGAGCAGTTCTTC	CASSLGGAGHDEQFF
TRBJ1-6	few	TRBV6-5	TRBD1	TGTGCCAGCAGTTACGGGACAGGAATAAATTCACCCCTCCACTTT	CASSYGTGINSPLHF
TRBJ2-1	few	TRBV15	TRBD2	TGTGCCACCAGCGGAAAACTAGCGGGGTTCTACAATGAGCAGTTCTTC	CATSGKLAGFYNEQFF
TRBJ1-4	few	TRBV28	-	TGTGCCAGCAGTTTAGCGGTGATTTCAACTAATGAAAAACTGTTTTTT	CASSLAVISTNEKLFF
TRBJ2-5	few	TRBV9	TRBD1	TGTGCCACCAACAGGGGGACAGTGAACGGAGAGACCCAGTACTTC	CATNRGTVNGETQYF
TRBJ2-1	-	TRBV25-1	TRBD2	TGTGCCAGCAGTGGGGGGACTAGCCGTATAGACAATGAGCAGTTCTTC	CASSGGTSRIDNEQFF
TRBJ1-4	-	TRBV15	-	TGTGCCACCAGCAGAGATATCGCAAACGAAAAACTGTTTTTT	CATSRDIANEKLFF
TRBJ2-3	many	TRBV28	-	TGTGCCACCTACGTTCCCCCAGATACGCAGTATTTT	CATYVPPDTQYF
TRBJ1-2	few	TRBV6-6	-	TGTGCCAGCAGTTACTCGAATGGGGGGGGCTACACCTTC	CASSYSNGGGYTF
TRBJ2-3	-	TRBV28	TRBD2	TGTGCCAGCAGTTCGACCGGGACTAGCGTCGGAAGCACAGATACGCAGTATTTT	CASSSTGTSVGSTDTQYF
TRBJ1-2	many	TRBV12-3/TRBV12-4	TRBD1	TGTGCCAGCAGTCCGGACAGGACGAACTATGGCTACACCTTC	CASSPDRTNYGYTF
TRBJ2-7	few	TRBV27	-	TGTGCCAACAGGGGTCAGGGGGGGGTATACGAGCAGTACTTC	CANRGQGGVYEQYF
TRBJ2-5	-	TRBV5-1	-	TGCGCCAGCAGCTTGGGAAACACCGGGCTCCCAGAGACCCAGTACTTC	CASSLGNTGLPETQYF
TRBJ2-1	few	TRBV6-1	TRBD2	TGTGCCAGCAGTTCCCCCCCGGGGGGCAATGAGCAGTTCTTC	CASSSPPGGNEQFF
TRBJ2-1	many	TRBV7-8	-	TGTGCCAGCAGCCCCCGACAGGTCTACAATGAGCAGTTCTTC	CASSPRQVYNEQFF
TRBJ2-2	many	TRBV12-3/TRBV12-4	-	TGTGCCAGCAGCCTAGCAACGGGCAGATACGGGGAGCTGTTTTTT	CASSLATGRYGELFF
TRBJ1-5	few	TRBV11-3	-	TGTGCCAGCCCAGCCGTCCTGGGACATCGAGAGGGGAATCAGCCCCAGCATTTT	CASPAVLGHREGNQPQHF
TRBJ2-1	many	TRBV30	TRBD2	TGTGCCTGGAGTGTACTCGGGCTAGCGGGAGCTTACAATGAGCAGTTCTTC	CAWSVLGLAGAYNEQFF
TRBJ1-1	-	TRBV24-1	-	TGTGCCACCAGTGATTTCCCCGGGGGGGGTGAGGCTTTCTTT	CATSDFPGGGEAFF
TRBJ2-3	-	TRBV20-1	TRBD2	TGCAGTGCTAGAGTACGACTAGCGGATAGCACAGATACGCAGTATTTT	CSARVRLADSTDTQYF
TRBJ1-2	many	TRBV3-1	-	TGTGCCAGCAGCCAAACCTCCGGGGGTCTGGGCTACACCTTC	CASSQTSGGLGYTF
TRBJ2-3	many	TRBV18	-	TGTGCCAGCTCACCGGAGGGCGGATTCACAGATACGCAGTATTTT	CASSPEGGFTDTQYF
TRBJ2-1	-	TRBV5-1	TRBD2	TGCGCCAGCAGCTTGGGGGGACTAGCGGGAGCCTACAATGAGCAGTTCTTC	CASSLGGLAGAYNEQFF
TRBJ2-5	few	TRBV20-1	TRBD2	TGCAGTGCTAGAGATCTGGGGTTCACTAGCGGGAGAGAAGAGACCCAGTACTTC	CSARDLGFTSGREETQYF
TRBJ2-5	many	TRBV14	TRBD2	TGTGCCAGCAGCCAGACTAGCGGGGGCCAAGAGACCCAGTACTTC	CASSQTSGGQETQYF
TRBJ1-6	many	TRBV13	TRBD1	TGTGCCAGCAGCCCAGGACAGGGGGCTTATTCACCCCTCCACTTT	CASSPGQGAYSPLHF
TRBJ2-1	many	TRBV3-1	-	TGTGCCAGCAGCCAAGGAGGATGGAATGAGCAGTTCTTC	CASSQGGWNEQFF
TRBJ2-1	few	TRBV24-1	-	TGTGCCACCAGGGGGACGGGACCTGGAGGCTACAGTGAGCAGTTCTTC	CATRGTGPGGYSEQFF
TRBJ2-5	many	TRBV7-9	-	TGTGCCAGCAGGCCCACTTCACCAACAGGGCAGGTTGGGGGCCAGTACTTC	CASRPTSPTGQVGGQYF
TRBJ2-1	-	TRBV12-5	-	TGTGCTAGTGGTTTGTCCCCTTCTGTGGCGCTGTTCTTC	CASGLSPSVALFF
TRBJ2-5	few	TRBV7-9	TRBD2	TGTGCCAGCAGCTTACTAGCGGGATGGCAAGAGACCCAGTACTTC	CASSLLAGWQETQYF
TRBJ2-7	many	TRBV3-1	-	TGTGCCAGCAGCCCCGGGACCTCCTACGAGCAGTACTTC	CASSPGTSYEQYF
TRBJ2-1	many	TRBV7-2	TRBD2	TGTGCCAGCAGCCGTGGGCGGGAGTTTGGTGAGCAGTTCTTC	CASSRGREFGEQFF
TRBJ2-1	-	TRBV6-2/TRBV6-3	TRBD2	TGTGCCAGCAGTTACGGAGCTAGCGGGAGGGCCACCTACAATGAGCAGTTCTTC	CASSYGASGRATYNEQFF
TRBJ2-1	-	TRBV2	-	TGTGCCAGCAGTTCCCAGGGACCCCGGGGGCAGTTCTTC	CASSSQGPRGQFF
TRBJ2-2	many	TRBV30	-	TGTGCCTGGAACGCAGCCCCCGGGGAGCTGTTTTTT	CAWNAAPGELFF